These 14 T cell receptor beta chains share one sample of origin, sequenced in a study of blood T cells in healthy people across ages. The authors ran a second PCR of about 6 to 12 cycles using a sample-barcoded 5' primer and a J-beta primer mix. TCRdb recomputed calls from the 5' RACE reads with MiXCR, one row per CDR3 protein. The table has about 1.5 million distinct CDR3 sequences, about 42% seen once. The sample comprised blood. The receptor source for this set is a woman under 30 in good health.

This chain links TRBV2 with TRBJ2-1; TRBD1 matches 10 bases. The DNA end is more similar to TRBJ2-7, so the J call may be wrong. Germline values: CDR1 SNHLY, CDR2 FYNNEI. The CDR3 covers 16 residues. The CDR3 protein is CASSASGQGFTNEQYF. CDR3 bases: TGTGCCAGCAGTGCTTCGGGACAGGGGTTTACGAATGAGCAGTACTTC.

This clonotype has just one count. CDR3 bases: TGTGCCAGCAGAGTTGAGGAAAGAGATACGCAGTATTTT. Protein sequence: CASRVEERDTQYF. The genes are TRBV12-3 or TRBV12-4 and TRBJ2-3, with unresolved D. V was trimmed by 6 bases and J by 5 bases, leaving 12 bases between them. CDR3 length: 13 amino acids.

V usage is TRBV4-3 and J usage is TRBJ2-3; D not certain. The CDR3 sequence is 16 residues long. V was cut by 0 bases and J by 3 bases, with 13 bases left in between. CDR1 and CDR2 (germline): LGHNA, YSLEER. The CDR3 bases are TGCGCCAGCAGCCAAGACAGCCTCCTTGGGACAGATACGCAGTATTTT. As protein: CASSQDSLLGTDTQYF.

On this clonotype itself: The germline gene is not matched at one end of the junction; a read error may be the cause. The genes are TRBV7-2 and TRBJ2-6, with D perhaps matching TRBD1 (6 bases). This CDR3 has 16 amino acids. Looked up from germline, CDR1 is SGHTA and CDR2 is FQGNSA. CDR3 DNA: TGTGCCGGCAGCTTAGCACCGGGACACTTGGGCAACGTCCTGACTTTC. This gives the protein CAGSLAPGHLGNVLTF.

This clonotype occurred once. This chain joins TRBV20-1 and TRBJ2-1, with a weak D call TRBD2 (6 bases). The J call may be faulty, since TRBJ2-7 better matches the DNA end. The CDR3 runs to 17 residues. CDR1 DFQATT and CDR2 SNEGSKA come from the germline V gene (reference sequence). CDR3 loop: CSAPGGRKPLRYNEQYF. CDR3 nucleotides: TGCAGTGCACCCGGAGGGAGAAAACCCTTAAGATACAATGAGCAGTACTTC.

This clonotype turned up a few times. The chain employs TRBV7-8 and TRBJ2-7; no clear D gene. Germline V lookup: CDR1 SGHVS, CDR2 FQNEAQ. The CDR3 extends over 13 amino acids. Trimming took 1 base from V and 3 from J, leaving 7 bases between them. CDR3 nucleotide sequence: TGTGCCAGCAGCTTAGATCCGGACTACGAGCAGTACTTC. Translation: CASSLDPDYEQYF.

This chain connects TRBV28 to TRBJ2-3; 8 bases are a match to TRBD1. This CDR3 has 17 residues. Trimming cost V 6 bases and J 5 bases; bases outside gene matches: 16. Germline V gene sequence: CDR1 MDHEN, CDR2 SYDVKM. This CDR3 is CASSSPGTGGWRDTQYF. The CDR3 DNA reads as TGTGCCAGCAGCAGTCCCGGGACAGGTGGCTGGAGAGATACGCAGTATTTT.

Points on this clonotype: At one end the junction does not follow the germline gene, possibly because of a read error. The chain recombines TRBV12-3 or TRBV12-4 with TRBJ2-1, with D uncertain. The CDR3 runs 17 residues. The CDR3 region has the DNA TGTACCAGCAGTTTATGGCTAGAGTATTTGGCCTACAATGAGCAGTTCTTC. Its protein product is CTSSLWLEYLAYNEQFF.

The rearrangement links TRBV4-1 to TRBJ2-1; 7 nucleotides agree with TRBD2. This CDR3 contains 15 residues. Germline lookup yields CDR1 MGHRA and CDR2 YSYEKL. With 3 bases clipped from V and 6 bases from J, the junction kept 8 bases outside the gene matches. CDR3 sequence (DNA): TGCGCCAGCAGCCATCCCACTAGCGTGCGCAATGAGCAGTTCTTC. Encoded protein: CASSHPTSVRNEQFF.

This clonotype was observed a handful of times. The genes are TRBV20-1 and TRBJ2-5; no clear D. Trimming took 5 bases from V and 1 from J, leaving 5 bases between them. The CDR3 extends over 11 amino acids. Germline V CDR1 and CDR2: DFQATT, SNEGSKA (reference sequence). The CDR3, as DNA: TGCAGTGCTGGTAGCCAAGAGACCCAGTACTTC. Protein sequence: CSAGSQETQYF.

In this sample, this clonotype turned up a few times. The chain carries TRBV2 and TRBJ2-7, with D possibly TRBD1 on 5 matching bases. The CDR3 extends over 12 amino acids. Trimming took off 8 bases at V and 2 bases at J, with 10 bases between the two ends. Germline V gene lookup returns CDR1 SNHLY and CDR2 FYNNEI. The CDR3 protein is CASCRVTYEQYF. The DNA of the CDR3 is TGTGCCAGCTGCAGGGTTACCTACGAGCAGTACTTC.

The chain has TRBV4-3 and TRBJ2-1; tentative D call: TRBD2 (5 bases). CDR3 length: 16 residues. V was cut by 8 bases and J by 1 base, with 18 bases left in between. CDR1 and CDR2 from the germline V gene are LGHNA and YSLEER. The CDR3 region has the DNA TGCGCCAGCGGCCGACAAGTTGGCGGGTCCTACAATGAGCAGTTCTTC. Translating it yields CASGRQVGGSYNEQFF.

Many counts were recorded for this clonotype. The chain recombines TRBV7-8 with TRBJ2-7; no clear D. Trimming stripped 1 base from V and 5 bases from J, with 12 bases between. The CDR3 spans 14 residues. Germline V gene sequence: CDR1 SGHVS, CDR2 FQNEAQ. CDR3 amino acids: CASSLGRPEDEQYF. CDR3 in DNA: TGTGCCAGCAGCTTAGGAAGACCTGAGGACGAGCAGTACTTC.

The CDR3 nucleotides are TGCAGTGCGGGGCGGGGTAACTATGGCTACACCTTC. It is translated as CSAGRGNYGYTF. The gene calls are TRBV20-1 and TRBJ1-2; D perhaps matches TRBD1 (5 bases). CDR1 DFQATT and CDR2 SNEGSKA come from the germline V gene (reference sequence). This CDR3 spans 12 amino acids. V was trimmed by 6 bases and J by 1 base, leaving 9 bases between them.